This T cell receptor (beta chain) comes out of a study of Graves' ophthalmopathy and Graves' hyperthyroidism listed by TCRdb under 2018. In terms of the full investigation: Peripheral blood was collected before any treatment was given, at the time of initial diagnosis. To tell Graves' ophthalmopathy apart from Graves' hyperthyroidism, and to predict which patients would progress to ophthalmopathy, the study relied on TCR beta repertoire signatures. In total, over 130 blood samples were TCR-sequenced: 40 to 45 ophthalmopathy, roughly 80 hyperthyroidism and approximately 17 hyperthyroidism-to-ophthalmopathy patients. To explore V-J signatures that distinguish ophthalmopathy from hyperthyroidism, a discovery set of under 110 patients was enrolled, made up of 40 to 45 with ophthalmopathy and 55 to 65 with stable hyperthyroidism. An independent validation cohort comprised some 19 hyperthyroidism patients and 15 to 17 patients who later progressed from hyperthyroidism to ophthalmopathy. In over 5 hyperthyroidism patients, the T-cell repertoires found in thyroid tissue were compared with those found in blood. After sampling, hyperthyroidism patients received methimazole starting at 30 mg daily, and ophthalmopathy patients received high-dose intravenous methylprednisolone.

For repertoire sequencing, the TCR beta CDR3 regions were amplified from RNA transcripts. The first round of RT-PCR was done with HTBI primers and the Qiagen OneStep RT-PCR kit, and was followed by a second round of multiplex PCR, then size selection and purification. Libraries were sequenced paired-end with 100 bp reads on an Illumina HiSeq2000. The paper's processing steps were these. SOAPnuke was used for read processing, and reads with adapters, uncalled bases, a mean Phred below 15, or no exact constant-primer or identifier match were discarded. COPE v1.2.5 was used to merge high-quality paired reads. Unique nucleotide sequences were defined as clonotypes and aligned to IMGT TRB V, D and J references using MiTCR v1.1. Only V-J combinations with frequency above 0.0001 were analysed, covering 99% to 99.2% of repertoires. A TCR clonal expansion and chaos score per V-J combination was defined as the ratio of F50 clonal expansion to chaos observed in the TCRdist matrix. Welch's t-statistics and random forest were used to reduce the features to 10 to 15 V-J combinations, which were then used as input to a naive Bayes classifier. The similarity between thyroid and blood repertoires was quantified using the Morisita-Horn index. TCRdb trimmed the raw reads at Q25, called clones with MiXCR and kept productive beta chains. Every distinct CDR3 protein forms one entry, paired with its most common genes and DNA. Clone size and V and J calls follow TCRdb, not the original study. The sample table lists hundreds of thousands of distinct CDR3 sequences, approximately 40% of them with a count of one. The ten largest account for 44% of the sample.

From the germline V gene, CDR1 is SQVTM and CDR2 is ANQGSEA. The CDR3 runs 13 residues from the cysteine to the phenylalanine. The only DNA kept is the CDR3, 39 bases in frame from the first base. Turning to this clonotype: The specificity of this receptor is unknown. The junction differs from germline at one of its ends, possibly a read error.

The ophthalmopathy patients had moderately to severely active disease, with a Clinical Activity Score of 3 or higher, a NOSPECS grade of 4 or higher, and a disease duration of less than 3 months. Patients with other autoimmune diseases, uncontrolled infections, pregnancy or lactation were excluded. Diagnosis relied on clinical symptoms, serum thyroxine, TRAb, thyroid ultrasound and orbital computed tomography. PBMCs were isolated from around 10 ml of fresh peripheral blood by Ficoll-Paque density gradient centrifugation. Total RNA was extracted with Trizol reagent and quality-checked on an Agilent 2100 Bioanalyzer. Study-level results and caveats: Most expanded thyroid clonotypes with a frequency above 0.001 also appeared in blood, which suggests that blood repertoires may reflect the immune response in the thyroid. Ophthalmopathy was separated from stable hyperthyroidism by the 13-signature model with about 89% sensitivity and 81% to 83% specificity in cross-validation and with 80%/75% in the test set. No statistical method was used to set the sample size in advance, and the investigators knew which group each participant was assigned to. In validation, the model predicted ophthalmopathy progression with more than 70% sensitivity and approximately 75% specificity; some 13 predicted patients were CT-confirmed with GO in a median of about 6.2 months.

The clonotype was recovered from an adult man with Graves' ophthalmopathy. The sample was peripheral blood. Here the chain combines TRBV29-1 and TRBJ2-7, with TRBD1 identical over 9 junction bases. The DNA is TGCAGCTTTGATGGGACAGGGTTGGGCGAGCAGTACTTC. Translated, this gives CSFDGTGLGEQYF.